This TCR beta chain was found in a study of Graves' ophthalmopathy and Graves' hyperthyroidism. Trimming at V came to 5 bases and at J to 6 bases, leaving 4 bases not matched to a gene. The germline V gene encodes CDR1 SQVTM and CDR2 ANQGSEA. This CDR3 region has 12 residues. This clonotype was recorded at least ten times. From RNA, the CDR3 regions of TCR beta chains were amplified and sequenced. First-round RT-PCR employed HTBI primers, with a second-round multiplex PCR after it. TCRdb reprocessed the multiplex PCR reads via MiXCR and lists one record per CDR3 protein. Of hundreds of thousands of distinct CDR3 sequences in the sample, 22% were seen once.

The receptor was derived from a woman under 30 with stable Graves' hyperthyroidism. Some clones in this sample may be carry-over from other donors' samples. The chain carries TRBV29-1 and TRBJ1-1; 9 bases line up with TRBD1. The specimen sequenced was peripheral blood. The chain's CDR3 is CSVSGQGSEAFF. CDR3 bases: TGCAGCGTTTCGGGACAGGGCTCTGAAGCTTTCTTT. The variable domain in full, with the rest retrieved from reference TRBV29-1 and TRBJ1-1, is SAVISQKPSRDICQRGTSLTIQCQVDSQVTMMFWYRQQPGQSLTLIATANQGSEATYESGFVIDKFPISRPNLTFSTLTVSNMSPEDSSIYLCSVSGQGSEAFFGQGTRLTVV.